This T cell receptor beta chain was found in a study of cytomegalovirus exposure and HLA in healthy donors. A multiplex PCR was run with 60 Vbeta primers and 13 Jbeta primers. Method: immunoSEQ multiplex PCR; TCRdb's copy keeps in-frame clones and lacks some. In the table there are roughly 120,000 clones, 55% to 65% of which are singletons. This CDR3 has 15 residues. Deletions cut 4 bases from V and 4 bases from J, with 12 bases between. Germline CDR1 is SGHRS and CDR2 is YFSETQ. This receptor was obtained from a man in his forties or fifties in good health and CMV-seropositive. The sequenced sample was PBMCs. This rearrangement joins TRBV5-1 to TRBJ1-6, with D possibly TRBD1 on 5 matching bases. The CDR3 coding sequence is TGCGCCAGCAGCCCCACCGGGACTTATAATTCACCCCTCCACTTT. Its translation: CASSPTGTYNSPLHF.